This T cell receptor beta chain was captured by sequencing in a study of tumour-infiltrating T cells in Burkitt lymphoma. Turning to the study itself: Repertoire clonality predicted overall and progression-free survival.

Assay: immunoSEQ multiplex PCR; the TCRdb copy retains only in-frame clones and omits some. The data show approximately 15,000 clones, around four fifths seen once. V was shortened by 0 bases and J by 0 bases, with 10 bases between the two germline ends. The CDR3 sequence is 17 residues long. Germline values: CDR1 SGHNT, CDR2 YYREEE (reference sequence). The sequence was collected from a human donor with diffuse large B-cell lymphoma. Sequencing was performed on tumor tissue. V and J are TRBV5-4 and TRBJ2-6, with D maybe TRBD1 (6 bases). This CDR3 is CASSLGQGNSGANVLTF. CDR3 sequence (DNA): TGTGCCAGCAGCTTGGGGCAGGGGAACTCTGGGGCCAACGTCCTGACTTTC.